The sequence of this T cell receptor beta chain was determined in a study of identical twins' blood T cells. Both ends of each TCR cDNA library bore sample-specific barcodes. TCRdb passed the 5' RACE reads through MiXCR, listing each CDR3 protein once. The table includes 300,000 to 450,000 distinct CDR3 sequences, about 28% detected once. Regarding the study as a whole: Twin repertoire similarity may partly reflect shared environment. Twins shared about as many clonotypes as their cloneset sizes predicted.

Germline-derived CDR1 and CDR2 are SGHRS and YFSETQ. This CDR3 region has 13 residues. Between the trimmed V and J ends, which lost 1 base and 5 bases, there was a span of 7 bases. This clonotype was seen repeatedly, ten times or more. Its antigen is undetermined. This TCR derives from a woman between 18 and 55 years old in good health. The chain carries TRBV5-1 and TRBJ1-5, with D uncertain. Source material: PBMCs. CDR3 nucleotide sequence: TGCGCCAGCAGCTTGTTACCAGATCAGCCCCAGCATTTT. Protein: CASSLLPDQPQHF.